This T cell receptor (beta chain) was obtained from a study of Tregs in tolerant kidney transplant recipients. Looking at the study overall: Recipients received nonmyeloablative bone marrow transplants from related graft donors, with transient mixed chimerism. Study results and caveats: This study did not directly address biological reproducibility. Changing PCR primers prevented nucleotide comparison between some patients' samples.

Unstimulated Tregs (CD4+CD25+CD127-) and CD4+CD25- non-Tregs were sorted from PBMCs. J lost 1 base, V lost 6 bases, and 3 bases had no gene match. The CDR3 length is 13 residues. Germline V gene lookup returns CDR1 MDHEN and CDR2 SYDVKM. Concerning this clone itself: What it recognizes is unknown.

The assay was immunoSEQ multiplex PCR, and TCRdb's table has in-frame clones only and misses some. The repertoire consists of roughly 69,000 clones, with around nine tenths occurring once and the leading ten covering about 0.36%. The chain is built from TRBV28 and TRBJ2-7, with TRBD1 matching over 7 bases. The receptor comes from a human donor who received a combined kidney and bone marrow transplant. Sequenced here: CD4+ T cells from blood, sampled before the transplant. Here the CDR3 reads CASSSGGSYEQYF. The CDR3 nucleotides read TGTGCCAGCAGCTCAGGGGGTTCCTACGAGCAGTACTTC.